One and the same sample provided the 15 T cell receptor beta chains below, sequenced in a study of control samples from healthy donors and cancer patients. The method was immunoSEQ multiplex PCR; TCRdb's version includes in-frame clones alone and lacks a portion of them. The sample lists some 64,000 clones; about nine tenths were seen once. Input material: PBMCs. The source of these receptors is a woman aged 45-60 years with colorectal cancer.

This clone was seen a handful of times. This CDR3 reads CASSPSYRGASGALIGTGELFF. The CDR3 DNA sequence: TGTGCCAGCAGCCCTTCATACCGGGGAGCTAGCGGGGCCCTGATCGGCACCGGGGAGCTGTTTTTT. J is TRBJ2-2 and V is TRBV7-8; 9 nucleotides align to TRBD2. V lost 5 bases and J lost 4; bases outside the gene matches: 26. The CDR3 is made up of 22 amino acids. Germline V gene sequence: CDR1 SGHVS, CDR2 FQNEAQ.

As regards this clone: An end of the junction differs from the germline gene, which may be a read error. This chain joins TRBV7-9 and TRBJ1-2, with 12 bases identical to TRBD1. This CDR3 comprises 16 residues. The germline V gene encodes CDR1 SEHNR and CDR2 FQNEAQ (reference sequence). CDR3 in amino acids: CASSPGGGQGAPGYAF. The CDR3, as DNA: TGTGCCAGCAGCCCCGGAGGGGGACAGGGGGCGCCTGGCTACGCCTTC.

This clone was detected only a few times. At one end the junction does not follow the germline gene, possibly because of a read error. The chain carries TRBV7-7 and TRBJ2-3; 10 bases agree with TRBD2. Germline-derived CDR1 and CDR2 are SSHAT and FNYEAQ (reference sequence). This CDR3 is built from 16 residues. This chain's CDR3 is CASSFGAGGPADTQYF. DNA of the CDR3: TGTGCTAGCAGCTTCGGAGCGGGGGGGCCGGCAGATACGCAGTATTTT. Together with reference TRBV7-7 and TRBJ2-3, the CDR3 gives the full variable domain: GAGVSQSPRYKVTKRGQDVTLRCDPISSHATLYWYQQALGQGPEFLTYFNYEAQPDKSGLPSDRFSAERPEGSISTLTIQRTEQRDSAMYRCASSFGAGGPADTQYFGPGTRLTVL.

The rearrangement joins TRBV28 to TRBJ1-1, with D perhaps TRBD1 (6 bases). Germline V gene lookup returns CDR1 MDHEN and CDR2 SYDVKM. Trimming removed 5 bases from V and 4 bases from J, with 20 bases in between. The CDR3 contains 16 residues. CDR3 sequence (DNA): TGTGCCAGCAGTCCCGCCCTCCCAGGGGCCGGCACTGAAGCTTTCTTT. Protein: CASSPALPGAGTEAFF.

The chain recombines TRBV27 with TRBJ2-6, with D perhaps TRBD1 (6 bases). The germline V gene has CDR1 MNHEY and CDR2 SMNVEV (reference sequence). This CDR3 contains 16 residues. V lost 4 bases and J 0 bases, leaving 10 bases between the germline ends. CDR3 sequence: CASSSLGGSGANVLTF. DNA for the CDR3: TGTGCCAGCAGTTCGCTAGGGGGCTCTGGGGCCAACGTCCTGACTTTC.

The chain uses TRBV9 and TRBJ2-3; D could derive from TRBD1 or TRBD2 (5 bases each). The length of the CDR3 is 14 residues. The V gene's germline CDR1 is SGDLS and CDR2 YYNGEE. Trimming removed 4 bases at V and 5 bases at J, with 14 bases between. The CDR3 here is CASSLGAEGDTQYF. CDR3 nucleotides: TGTGCCAGCAGCTTAGGGGCCGAGGGAGATACGCAGTATTTT.

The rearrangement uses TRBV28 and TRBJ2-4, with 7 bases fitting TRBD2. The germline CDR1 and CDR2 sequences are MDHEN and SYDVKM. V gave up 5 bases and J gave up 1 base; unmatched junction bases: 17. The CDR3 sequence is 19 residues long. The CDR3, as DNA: TGTGCCAGCAGTCTGTATTCTCTAGGGAGGGTTGGGGCCAAAAACATTCAGTACTTC. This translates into CASSLYSLGRVGAKNIQYF.

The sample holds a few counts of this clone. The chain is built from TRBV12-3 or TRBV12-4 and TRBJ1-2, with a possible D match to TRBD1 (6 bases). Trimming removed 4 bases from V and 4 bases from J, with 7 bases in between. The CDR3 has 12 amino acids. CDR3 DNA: TGTGCCAGCAGTTACAGGGCCTATGGCTACACCTTC. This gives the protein CASSYRAYGYTF.

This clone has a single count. CDR3 residues: CASEPGQGDSPLHF. CDR3 nucleotides: TGTGCCAGTGAGCCCGGACAGGGCGATTCACCCCTCCACTTT. This chain joins TRBV6-6 and TRBJ1-6; TRBD1 agrees at 8 bases. The germline CDR1 and CDR2 sequences are MNHNY and SVGAGI (reference sequence). The CDR3 is 14 amino acids. The V gene end was trimmed by 9 bases and the J gene end by 8 bases; junction bases not matched to a gene: 9.

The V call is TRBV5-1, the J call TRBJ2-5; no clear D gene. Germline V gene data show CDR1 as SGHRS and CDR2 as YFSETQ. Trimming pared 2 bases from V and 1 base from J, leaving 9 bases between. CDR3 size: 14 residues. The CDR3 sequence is CASSLGPGQETQYF. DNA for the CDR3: TGCGCCAGCAGCTTAGGACCGGGCCAAGAGACCCAGTACTTC.

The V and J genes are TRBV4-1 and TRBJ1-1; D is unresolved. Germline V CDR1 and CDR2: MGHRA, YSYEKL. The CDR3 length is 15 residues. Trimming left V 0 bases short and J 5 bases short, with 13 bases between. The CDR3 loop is CASSQEGSLGTEAFF. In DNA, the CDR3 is TGCGCCAGCAGCCAAGAAGGTTCCTTGGGAACTGAAGCTTTCTTT.

The CDR3, as DNA: TGTGCCAGCAGCCAAACCAGACAGGGCGGGCATAATGAAAAACTGTTTTTT. Translating it yields CASSQTRQGGHNEKLFF. This chain connects TRBV16 to TRBJ1-4; 7 nucleotides match TRBD1. This CDR3 region has 17 residues. The germline V gene encodes CDR1 KGHSY and CDR2 FQNENV. The V gene end was trimmed by 2 bases and the J gene end by 4 bases; junction bases not matched to a gene: 10.

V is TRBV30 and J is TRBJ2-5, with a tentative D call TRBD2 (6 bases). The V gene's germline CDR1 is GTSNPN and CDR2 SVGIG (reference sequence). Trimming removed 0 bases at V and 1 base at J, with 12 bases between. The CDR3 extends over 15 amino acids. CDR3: CAWSVGGAAQETQYF. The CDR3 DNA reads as TGTGCCTGGAGTGTGGGAGGTGCCGCCCAAGAGACCCAGTACTTC.

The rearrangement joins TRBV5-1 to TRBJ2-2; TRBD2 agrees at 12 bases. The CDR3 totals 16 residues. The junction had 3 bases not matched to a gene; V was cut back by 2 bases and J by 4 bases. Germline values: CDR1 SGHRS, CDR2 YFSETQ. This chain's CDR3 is CASSFGLAGITGELFF. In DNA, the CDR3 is TGCGCCAGCAGCTTTGGACTAGCGGGAATCACCGGGGAGCTGTTTTTT.

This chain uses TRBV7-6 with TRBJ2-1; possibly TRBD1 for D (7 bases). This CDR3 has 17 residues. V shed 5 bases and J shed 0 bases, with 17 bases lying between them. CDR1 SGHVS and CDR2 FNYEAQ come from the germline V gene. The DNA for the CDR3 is TGTGCCAGCAGCCCCGGCGGGCAGGGGGGCTCCTACAATGAGCAGTTCTTC. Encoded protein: CASSPGGQGGSYNEQFF. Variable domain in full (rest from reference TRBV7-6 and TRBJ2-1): GAGVSQSPRYKVTKRGQDVALRCDPISGHVSLYWYRQALGQGPEFLTYFNYEAQQDKSGLPNDRFSAERPEGSISTLTIQRTEQRDSAMYRCASSPGGQGGSYNEQFFGPGTRLTVL.